The TCR beta chain under discussion was sequenced for a study of CXCR3-negative and CXCR3-positive naive CD8 T cells. Study outcomes and limitations: Cryopreserved cells showed partially decreased CXCR3 expression, and most assays used fresh PBMCs. Hydrophobicity was higher for TRB CDR3s found in CXCR3-positive naive cells than in CXCR3-negative naive cells. Naive cells that were CXCR3-negative or CXCR3-positive used TRBV-TRBJ genes alike, while memory cells diverged.

About this clonotype: The target antigen is unknown.

TRB cDNA was prepared as libraries by UMI-labeled 5' RACE. One entry per CDR3 protein, without DNA, is what TCRdb gives after re-calling the 5' RACE reads. The sample table includes some 130,000 distinct CDR3 sequences. The CD45RO-CCR7+CD27+CD95- phenotype denoted naive CD8+ T cells. The clonotype originates from a human donor in good health. Some clones in this sample may be carry-over from other donors' samples. Input material: naive CXCR3- CD8+ T cells from blood. Subset specified: CD45RO-CCR7+CD27+CD95- naive CD8+ T cells lacking CXCR3 (TNR3-).

CDR3 loop: CASSSPRSGRRADTQYF. The chain recombines TRBV28 with TRBJ2-3; TCRdb selects TRBD2, and the lack of DNA leaves this call unchecked. The CDR3 runs 17 residues. In germline, CDR1 is MDHEN, CDR2 SYDVKM. Complete variable domain (other parts from reference TRBV28 and TRBJ2-3): DVKVTQSSRYLVKRTGEKVFLECVQDMDHENMFWYRQDPGLGLRLIYFSYDVKMKEKGDIPEGYSVSREKKERFSLILESASTNQTSMYLCASSSPRSGRRADTQYFGPGTRLTVL.